This entry features one TCR beta chain sequence. The data originate from a study of blood T cell repertoires in COVID-19. Study overall: Specimens from acute and convalescent COVID-19 originated in the United States, Italy and Spain. In each case, the material was cDNA or gDNA derived from T cells, B-cell-depleted T cells, or PBMCs.

Per germline, CDR1 SGHRS and CDR2 YFSETQ. V was trimmed by 1 base and J by 5 bases, leaving 12 bases between them. This CDR3 is built from 14 residues. TCRdb's copy holds only in-frame clones and misses some; the assay was immunoSEQ multiplex PCR. The sample carries 100,000 to 150,000 clones, approximately 87% recorded once. This sequence was found in a woman aged 65 to 85 with acute or convalescent COVID-19. Sequenced: peripheral blood. The V and J genes are TRBV5-1 and TRBJ1-1; no clear D. In DNA form, the CDR3 reads TGCGCCAGCAGCTTGATCGGTAGAGGGACTGAAGCTTTCTTT. This codes for CASSLIGRGTEAFF. Full variable domain (remainder filled in from reference TRBV5-1 and TRBJ1-1): KAGVTQTPRYLIKTRGQQVTLSCSPISGHRSVSWYQQTPGQGLQFLFEYFSETQRNKGNFPGRFSGRQFSNSRSEMNVSTLELGDSALYLCASSLIGRGTEAFFGQGTRLTVV.